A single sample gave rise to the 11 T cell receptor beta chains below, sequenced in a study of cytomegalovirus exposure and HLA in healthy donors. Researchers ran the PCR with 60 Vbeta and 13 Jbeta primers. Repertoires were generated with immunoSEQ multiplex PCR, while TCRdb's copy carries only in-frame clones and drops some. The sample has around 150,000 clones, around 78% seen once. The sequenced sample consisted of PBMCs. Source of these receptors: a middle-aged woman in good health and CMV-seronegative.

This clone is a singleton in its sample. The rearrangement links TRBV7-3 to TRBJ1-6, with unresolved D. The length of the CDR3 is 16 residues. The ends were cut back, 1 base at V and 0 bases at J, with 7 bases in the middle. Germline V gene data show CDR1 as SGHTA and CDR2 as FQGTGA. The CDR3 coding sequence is TGTGCCAGCAGCTTAAGCGGGAGCTCCTATAATTCACCCCTCCACTTT. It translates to CASSLSGSSYNSPLHF.

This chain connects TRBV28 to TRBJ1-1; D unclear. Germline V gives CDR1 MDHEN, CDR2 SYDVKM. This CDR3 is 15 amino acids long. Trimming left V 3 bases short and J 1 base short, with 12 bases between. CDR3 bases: TGTGCCAGCAGTTTGTTAAAGCAACCGAACACTGAAGCTTTCTTT. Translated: CASSLLKQPNTEAFF.

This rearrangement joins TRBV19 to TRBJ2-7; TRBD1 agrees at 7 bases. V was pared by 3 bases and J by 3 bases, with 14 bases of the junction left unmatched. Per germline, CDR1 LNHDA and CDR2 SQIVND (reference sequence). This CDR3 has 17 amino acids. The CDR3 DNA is TGTGCCAGTAGTATGTCCCGTACAGGGGCGGACAACTACGAGCAGTACTTC. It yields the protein CASSMSRTGADNYEQYF.

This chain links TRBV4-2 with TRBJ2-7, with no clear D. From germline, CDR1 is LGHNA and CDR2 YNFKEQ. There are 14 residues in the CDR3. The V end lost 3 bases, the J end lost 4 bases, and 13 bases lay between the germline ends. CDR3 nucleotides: TGTGCCAGCAGCCACCAAGATTCGCAGTACGAGCAGTACTTC. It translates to CASSHQDSQYEQYF.

CDR3 sequence reads: CASSPPSGGAMETQYF. The CDR3 bases are TGTGCCAGCTCACCACCTAGCGGGGGGGCGATGGAGACCCAGTACTTC. The gene calls are TRBV18 and TRBJ2-5, with 11 bases identical to TRBD2. The CDR3 is 16 residues long. Losses at the gene ends were 0 bases for V and 5 bases for J; bases not matched to a gene: 5. Germline V lookup: CDR1 KGHSH, CDR2 LQKENI.

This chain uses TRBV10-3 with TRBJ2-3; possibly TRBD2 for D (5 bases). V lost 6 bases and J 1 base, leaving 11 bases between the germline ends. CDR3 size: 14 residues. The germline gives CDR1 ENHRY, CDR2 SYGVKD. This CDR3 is CAISSSRGTDTQYF. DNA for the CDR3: TGTGCCATCAGCTCCTCGCGGGGCACAGATACGCAGTATTTT.

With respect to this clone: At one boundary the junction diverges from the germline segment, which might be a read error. The CDR3: CASTGTAQEAQYF. The CDR3 DNA sequence: TGTGCCAGCACCGGGACAGCCCAAGAGGCCCAGTACTTC. This chain joins TRBV7-9 and TRBJ2-5; 7 nucleotides agree with TRBD1. The CDR3 runs 13 residues. The germline gives CDR1 SEHNR, CDR2 FQNEAQ (reference sequence).

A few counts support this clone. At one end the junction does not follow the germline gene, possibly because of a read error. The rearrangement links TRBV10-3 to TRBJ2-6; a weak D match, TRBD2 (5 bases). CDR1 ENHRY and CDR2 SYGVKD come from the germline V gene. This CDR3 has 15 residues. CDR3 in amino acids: CASSPEDSGANVLTF. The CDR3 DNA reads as TGTGCCAGCAGTCCGGAGGACTCTGGGGCCAACGTCCTGACTTTC.

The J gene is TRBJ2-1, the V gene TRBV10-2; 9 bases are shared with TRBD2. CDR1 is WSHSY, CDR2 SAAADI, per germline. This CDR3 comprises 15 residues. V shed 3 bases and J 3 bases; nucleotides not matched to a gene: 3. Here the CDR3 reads CASSDGRGGYNEQFF. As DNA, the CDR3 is TGCGCCAGCAGTGATGGGCGGGGGGGCTACAATGAGCAGTTCTTC.

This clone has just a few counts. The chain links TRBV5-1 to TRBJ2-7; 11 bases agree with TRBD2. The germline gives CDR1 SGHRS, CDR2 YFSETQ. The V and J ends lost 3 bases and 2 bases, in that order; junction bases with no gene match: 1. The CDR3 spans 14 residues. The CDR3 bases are TGCGCCAGCAGCTATAGCGGGGGGGCCTACGAGCAGTACTTC. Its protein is CASSYSGGAYEQYF.

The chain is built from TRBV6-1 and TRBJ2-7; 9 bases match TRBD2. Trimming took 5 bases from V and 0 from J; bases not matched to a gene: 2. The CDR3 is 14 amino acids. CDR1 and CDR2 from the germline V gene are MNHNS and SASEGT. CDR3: CASSPSGTSYEQYF. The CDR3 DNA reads TGTGCCAGCAGTCCTAGCGGGACCTCCTACGAGCAGTACTTC.